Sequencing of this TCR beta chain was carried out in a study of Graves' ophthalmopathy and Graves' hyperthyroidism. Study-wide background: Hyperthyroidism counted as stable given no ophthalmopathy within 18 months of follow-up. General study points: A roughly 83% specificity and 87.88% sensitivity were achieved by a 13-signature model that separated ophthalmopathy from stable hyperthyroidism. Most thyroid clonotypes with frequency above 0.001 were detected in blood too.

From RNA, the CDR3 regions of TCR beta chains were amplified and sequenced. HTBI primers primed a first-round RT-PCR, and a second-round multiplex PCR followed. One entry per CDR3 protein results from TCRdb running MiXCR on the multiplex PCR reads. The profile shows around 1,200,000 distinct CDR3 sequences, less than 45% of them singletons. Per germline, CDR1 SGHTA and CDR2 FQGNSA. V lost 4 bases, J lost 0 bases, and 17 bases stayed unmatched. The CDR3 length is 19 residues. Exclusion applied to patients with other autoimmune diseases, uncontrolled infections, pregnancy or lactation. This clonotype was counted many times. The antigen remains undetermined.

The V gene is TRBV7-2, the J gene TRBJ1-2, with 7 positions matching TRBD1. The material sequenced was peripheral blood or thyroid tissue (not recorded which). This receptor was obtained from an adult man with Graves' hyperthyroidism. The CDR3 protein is CASSSAGGQDRGANYGYTF. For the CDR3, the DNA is TGTGCCAGCAGCTCAGCGGGAGGACAGGATCGGGGGGCTAACTATGGCTACACCTTC.